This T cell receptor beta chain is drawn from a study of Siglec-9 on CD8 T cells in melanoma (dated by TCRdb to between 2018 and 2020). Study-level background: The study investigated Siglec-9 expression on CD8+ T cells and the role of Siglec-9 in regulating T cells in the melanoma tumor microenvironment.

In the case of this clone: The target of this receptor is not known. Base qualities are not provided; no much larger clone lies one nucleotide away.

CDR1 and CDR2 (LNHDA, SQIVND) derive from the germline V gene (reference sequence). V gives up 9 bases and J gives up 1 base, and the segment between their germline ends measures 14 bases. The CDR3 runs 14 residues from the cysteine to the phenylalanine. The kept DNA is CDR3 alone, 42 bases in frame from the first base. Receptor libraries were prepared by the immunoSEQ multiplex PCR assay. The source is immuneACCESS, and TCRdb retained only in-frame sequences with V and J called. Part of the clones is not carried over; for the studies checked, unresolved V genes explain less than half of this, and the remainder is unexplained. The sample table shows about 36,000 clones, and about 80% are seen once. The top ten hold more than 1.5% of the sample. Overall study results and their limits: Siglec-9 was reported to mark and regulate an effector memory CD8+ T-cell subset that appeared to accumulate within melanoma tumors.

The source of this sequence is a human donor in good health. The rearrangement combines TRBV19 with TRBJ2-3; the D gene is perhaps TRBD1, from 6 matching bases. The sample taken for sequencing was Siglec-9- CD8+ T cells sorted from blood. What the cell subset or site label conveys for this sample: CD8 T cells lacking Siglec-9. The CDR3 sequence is CASSKGERTDTQYF. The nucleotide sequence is TGTGCCAGCAGCAAGGGGGAGCGCACAGATACGCAGTATTTT.